The 11 T cell receptor beta chains reported below all come from one sample, sequenced in a study of T cell responses to AZD1222 COVID-19 vaccine. The repertoire was sequenced with immunoSEQ multiplex PCR; TCRdb's copy has only in-frame clones and lacks some. The top ten clones hold 9% to 14% of a sample with tens of thousands of clones, 70% to 90% of them seen once. The input for sequencing was peripheral blood, taken 28 days after the second AZD1222 dose. The source is an adult who received the AZD1222 COVID-19 vaccine.

V usage is TRBV7-9 and J usage is TRBJ2-2; TRBD2 aligns across 13 bases. The CDR3 contains 16 residues. Germline CDR1 is SEHNR and CDR2 is FQNEAQ (reference sequence). V was pared by 5 bases and J by 8 bases, with 8 bases of the junction left unmatched. CDR3 sequence (DNA): TGTGCCAGCAGCCACGGACTAGCGGGAGAGGTAGGGGAGCTGTTTTTT. As protein: CASSHGLAGEVGELFF.

V usage is TRBV3-1 (or the pseudogene TRBV3-2) and J usage is TRBJ1-2; 7 bases align to TRBD1. The germline V gene encodes CDR1 LGHDT and CDR2 YNNKEL (reference sequence). The CDR3 totals 16 residues. The V gene end was trimmed by 0 bases and the J gene end by 4 bases; junction bases not matched to a gene: 8. The CDR3 DNA follows: TGTGCCAGCAGCCAAGATCAGGGGGGAATCTCCTATGGCTACACCTTC. Translating it yields CASSQDQGGISYGYTF.

V usage is TRBV19 and J usage is TRBJ2-1; 10 positions agree with TRBD2. Per germline, CDR1 LNHDA and CDR2 SQIVND (reference sequence). V gave up 5 bases and J gave up 1 base; unmatched junction bases: 5. There are 16 residues in the CDR3. DNA for the CDR3: TGTGCCAGTAGTCCCCGGACTAGCGGTTCCTACAATGAGCAGTTCTTC. Encoded protein: CASSPRTSGSYNEQFF.

This clone was observed once. This chain connects TRBV4-2 to TRBJ2-3; 10 bases are shared with TRBD2. Germline trimming cut 4 bases from V and 6 bases from J; bases unmatched to any gene: 10. The CDR3 contains 16 residues. Germline CDR1 reads LGHNA; CDR2 reads YNFKEQ. In nucleotides, the CDR3 is TGTGCCAGCAGCCCCGAGCGGGGGGGCGTGTGGGATACGCAGTATTTT. It yields the protein CASSPERGGVWDTQYF.

The chain couples TRBV5-4 to TRBJ1-5, with D tentatively TRBD1 (6 bases). Germline V gene data show CDR1 as SGHNT and CDR2 as YYREEE (reference sequence). The CDR3 is made up of 17 amino acids. Between the trimmed V and J ends, which lost 1 base and 0 bases, there was a span of 14 bases. CDR3 amino acids: CASSLYQGTNSNQPQHF. CDR3 sequence (DNA): TGTGCCAGCAGCTTGTACCAGGGGACTAATAGCAATCAGCCCCAGCATTTT.

The V call is TRBV19, the J call TRBJ1-5; 9 bases match TRBD1. With 4 bases clipped from V and 7 bases from J, the junction kept 5 bases outside the gene matches. This CDR3 contains 14 residues. Germline CDR1 is LNHDA and CDR2 is SQIVND (reference sequence). CDR3 sequence: CASSTQGAEQPQHF. In DNA, the CDR3 is TGTGCCAGTAGTACACAGGGGGCAGAGCAGCCCCAGCATTTT.

This rearrangement joins TRBV3-1 (or the pseudogene TRBV3-2) to TRBJ2-1; D ambiguous. Per germline, CDR1 LGHDT and CDR2 YNNKEL (reference sequence). The V and J ends lost 1 base and 7 bases respectively, with 8 bases between them. This CDR3 is 13 amino acids long. CDR3 sequence reads: CASSQVRSNEQFF. The CDR3 nucleotides are TGTGCCAGCAGCCAAGTTAGGAGTAATGAGCAGTTCTTC.

The chain uses TRBV10-1 and TRBJ2-1; 8 bases agree with TRBD2. The trim removed 4 bases at V and 5 bases at J, leaving 1 base unmatched. In germline, CDR1 is WNHNN, CDR2 SYGVQD (reference sequence). The CDR3 spans 13 residues. CDR3 protein: CASSASGHNEQFF. The CDR3 nucleotides are TGCGCCAGCAGTGCTAGCGGGCACAATGAGCAGTTCTTC.

The chain couples TRBV6-5 to TRBJ1-2, with 8 positions matching TRBD1. CDR3 length: 13 residues. Germline loops: CDR1 MNHEY, CDR2 SVGAGI. V shed 6 bases, J shed 4 bases, and the junction held 4 bases outside the gene matches. CDR3: CASRRTGIYGYTF. The CDR3 bases are TGTGCCAGCAGGCGGACAGGGATCTATGGCTACACCTTC.

This clone was seen only once. This chain connects TRBV11-2 to TRBJ2-4; 7 positions agree with TRBD1. Germline trimming cut 6 bases from V and 8 bases from J; bases unmatched to any gene: 7. The V gene's germline CDR1 is SGHAT and CDR2 FQNNGV. CDR3 length: 13 amino acids. CDR3 coding DNA: TGTGCCAGCAGAGGGGGCGCAGGGGACATTCAGTACTTC. Encoded protein: CASRGGAGDIQYF.

This clone was found once. CDR3 protein: CASSYSAYNEQFF. The CDR3 bases are TGTGCCAGCAGTTACTCAGCCTACAATGAGCAGTTCTTC. This chain joins TRBV6-5 and TRBJ2-1, with D uncertain. Germline V gene lookup returns CDR1 MNHEY and CDR2 SVGAGI. The CDR3 length is 13 residues. V gave up 0 bases and J gave up 2 bases, with 2 bases separating them.